This passage covers 20 T cell receptor beta chains from one sample sequenced in a study of blood T cells in healthy people across ages. Next came a second PCR, run for about 7 to 12 cycles, which used a sample-barcoded 5' primer along with a J-beta primer mix. TCRdb reprocessed the 5' RACE reads with MiXCR, giving one entry per CDR3 protein. The sample contains some 1,800,000 distinct CDR3 sequences, roughly 43% of which appear only once. Material: blood. The receptors come from a human donor in good health.

This clonotype was recorded a few times. The chain links TRBV7-9 to TRBJ2-7; 7 bases align to TRBD1. The length of the CDR3 is 15 residues. Looked up from germline, CDR1 is SEHNR and CDR2 is FQNEAQ (reference sequence). V shed 1 base and J 3 bases; nucleotides not matched to a gene: 6. As DNA, the CDR3 is TGTGCCAGCAGCTTAGGACAGGGAATACTCTACGAGCAGTACTTC. The encoded protein is CASSLGQGILYEQYF. Filled out from reference TRBV7-9 and TRBJ2-7, the complete variable domain reads DTGVSQNPRHKITKRGQNVTFRCDPISEHNRLYWYRQTLGQGPEFLTYFQNEAQLEKSRLLSDRFSAERPKGSFSTLEIQRTEQGDSAMYLCASSLGQGILYEQYFGPGTRLTVT.

CDR3 nucleotide sequence: TGTGCCAGCAGCCTACTCGGGGGCCCATTCTATGGCTACACCTTC. Amino acids: CASSLLGGPFYGYTF. V gene TRBV7-8 combines with J gene TRBJ1-2; possibly TRBD1 for D (6 bases). This CDR3 is built from 15 residues. The germline CDR1 and CDR2 sequences are SGHVS and FQNEAQ. Deletions cut 5 bases from V and 4 bases from J, with 17 bases between.

This clonotype was seen at least ten times. The CDR3 spells CATSDLEPGSEQFF. CDR3 DNA sequence: TGTGCCACCAGTGACCTAGAGCCGGGCAGTGAGCAGTTCTTC. V gene TRBV24-1 combines with J gene TRBJ2-1; no definite D call. Trimming stripped 4 bases from V and 9 bases from J, with 15 bases between. The germline V gene has CDR1 KGHDR and CDR2 SFDVKD. The CDR3 covers 14 residues.

This chain links TRBV7-2 with TRBJ1-1, with TRBD1 identical over 9 bases. CDR3 length: 14 residues. Germline CDR1 SGHTA, CDR2 FQGNSA. The ends lost 6 bases at V and 5 bases at J; junction bases unmatched: 7. The DNA of the CDR3 is TGTGCCAGCAGATATAGGGACAGGGAAACTGAAGCTTTCTTT. This sequence encodes CASRYRDRETEAFF.

In its sample, this clonotype was seen once. The chain has TRBV7-2 and TRBJ2-5, with 9 bases fitting TRBD2. The ends lost 5 bases at V and 6 bases at J; junction bases unmatched: 13. This CDR3 region has 16 residues. Germline-derived CDR1 and CDR2 are SGHTA and FQGNSA. In DNA form, the CDR3 reads TGTGCCAGCAGCGGGCCGACTGGTAGCGGGGGAAAGACCCAGTACTTC. Its translation is CASSGPTGSGGKTQYF.

The chain links TRBV20-1 to TRBJ1-2; 7 nucleotides agree with TRBD1. The germline gives CDR1 DFQATT, CDR2 SNEGSKA (reference sequence). The CDR3 sequence is 14 residues long. V dropped 3 bases and J dropped 4; count of bases not matched to a gene: 8. The CDR3 DNA follows: TGCAGTGCTAGCACCACAGGGGCGGGCTATGGCTACACCTTC. Residues: CSASTTGAGYGYTF.

This clonotype has a single count. This chain uses TRBV4-3 with TRBJ1-2, with no clear D. Germline V gives CDR1 LGHNA, CDR2 YSLEER. V lost 4 bases to trimming and J lost 0 bases, with 15 bases between them. This CDR3 contains 16 residues. The CDR3 loop is CASSLEGGRANYGYTF. In DNA form, the CDR3 reads TGCGCCAGCAGCCTGGAAGGAGGGAGAGCTAACTATGGCTACACCTTC.

The V call is TRBV7-3, the J call TRBJ2-7, with 10 bases identical to TRBD1. V was pared by 5 bases and J by 10 bases, with 8 bases of the junction left unmatched. Germline loops: CDR1 SGHTA, CDR2 FQGTGA. The CDR3 consists of 13 residues. CDR3 region: CASSLGQGRTQYF. CDR3 sequence (DNA): TGTGCCAGCAGCCTGGGACAGGGGCGTACCCAGTACTTC.

This clonotype has just a few counts. The J gene is TRBJ1-2, the V gene TRBV7-2; possible D gene TRBD1, 5 bases. V was shortened by 1 base and J by 8 bases, with 17 bases between the two germline ends. The CDR3 consists of 15 residues. Germline V gene sequence: CDR1 SGHTA, CDR2 FQGNSA. The CDR3 DNA reads as TGTGCCAGCAGCTTAGTCCTGATAGGGGCTTGGGGCTACACCTTC. This translates into CASSLVLIGAWGYTF.

A remark on this clonotype: The junction differs from germline at one of its ends, possibly a read error. This rearrangement joins TRBV5-4 to TRBJ2-5; D gene unclear. The CDR3 contains 13 residues. Germline V CDR1 and CDR2: SGHNT, YYREEE (reference sequence). The CDR3 protein is CASSSPIEETQYF. CDR3 DNA: TGCGCCAGCAGCTCCCCAATCGAAGAGACCCAGTACTTC.

This clonotype was seen a handful of times. The chain carries TRBV5-1 and TRBJ2-4; 7 bases map to TRBD1. Gene TRBJ2-7 matches the end of the DNA better, so the J call may be wrong. The V gene's germline CDR1 is SGHRS and CDR2 YFSETQ. This CDR3 is 17 amino acids long. The CDR3 loop is CASSLGPVMTGKGEQYF. CDR3 coding DNA: TGCGCCAGCAGCTTGGGCCCCGTTATGACAGGGAAGGGCGAGCAGTACTTC.

A few counts support this clonotype. This chain links TRBV4-3 with TRBJ2-7; D not certain. Germline CDR1 is LGHNA and CDR2 is YSLEER. V was clipped by 5 bases and J by 2 bases, with 16 bases between them. This CDR3 has 15 residues. The CDR3 nucleotides are TGCGCCAGCAGCAAGGCCTGGGCACCTACCTACGAGCAGTACTTC. Protein sequence: CASSKAWAPTYEQYF.

This clonotype turned up a few times. This sequence joins TRBV7-2 and TRBJ2-7; 7 bases align to TRBD1. CDR3 size: 15 residues. CDR1 and CDR2 (germline): SGHTA, FQGNSA. V was clipped by 3 bases and J by 7 bases; unmatched bases: 12. The CDR3 DNA is TGTGCCAGCAGCTTTCTGACAGGGACCCTCGGGGAGCAGTACTTC. This codes for CASSFLTGTLGEQYF.

This clonotype was detected only a few times. The rearrangement uses TRBV4-1 and TRBJ1-2; D is undetermined. Germline V gene data show CDR1 as MGHRA and CDR2 as YSYEKL. The germline V and J ends were trimmed by 0 bases and 6 bases, with 5 bases remaining between them. The CDR3 is 12 amino acids. This chain's CDR3 is CASSQDLHGYTF. The CDR3 coding sequence is TGCGCCAGCAGCCAAGATTTACATGGCTACACCTTC.

This clonotype has only one observation. The chain combines TRBV12-3 or TRBV12-4 with TRBJ2-3; 7 bases align to TRBD2. Germline trimming cut 3 bases from V and 0 bases from J; bases unmatched to any gene: 6. CDR3 size: 16 residues. CDR3 DNA: TGTGCCAGCAGTTTTCAATCTAGCGGCAGCACAGATACGCAGTATTTT. This gives the protein CASSFQSSGSTDTQYF.

The chain joins TRBV15 to TRBJ2-7; D is unclear. The closer fit of TRBJ2-5 to the DNA end suggests the J call may be wrong. The length of the CDR3 is 13 residues. CDR1 is LNHNV, CDR2 YYDKDF, per germline (reference sequence). CDR3 amino acids: CATSRVLQETQYF. The CDR3 nucleotides read TGTGCCACCAGCAGAGTTTTACAGGAGACCCAGTACTTC.

Note on this clonotype: The junction differs from germline at one of its ends, possibly a read error. V and J are TRBV24-1 and TRBJ1-2, with D uncertain. The germline CDR1 and CDR2 sequences are KGHDR and SFDVKD. The CDR3 is made up of 13 amino acids. The CDR3 spells CASSDPYYYGYTF. The CDR3 DNA reads as TGTGCCTCCAGTGATCCATATTACTATGGCTACACCTTC.

This clonotype was counted a few times. V gene TRBV7-2 combines with J gene TRBJ2-5, with D possibly being TRBD1 or TRBD2 (5 bases each). Germline V gene data show CDR1 as SGHTA and CDR2 as FQGNSA. This CDR3 spans 15 amino acids. Deletions cut 2 bases from V and 7 bases from J, with 17 bases between. The CDR3 spells CASSLNALARGTQYF. CDR3 DNA sequence: TGTGCCAGCAGCTTAAACGCCTTGGCGAGGGGGACCCAGTACTTC.

This clonotype was detected only a few times. V gene TRBV20-1 combines with J gene TRBJ2-3; TRBD2 matches at 9 bases. V lost 3 bases to trimming and J lost 4 bases; unmatched junction nucleotides: 14. The CDR3 spans 17 residues. The germline CDR1 and CDR2 sequences are DFQATT and SNEGSKA (reference sequence). CDR3 region: CSARRLAGRGVSDTQYF. In DNA form, the CDR3 reads TGCAGTGCTAGGCGCCTAGCGGGGCGGGGGGTTTCAGATACGCAGTATTTT.

This clonotype has only a few counts. The chain couples TRBV12-3 or TRBV12-4 to TRBJ1-2; D unclear. Trimming shortened V by 7 bases and J by 4 bases, and 16 bases separated the two germline ends. The CDR3 consists of 14 residues. The CDR3 DNA follows: TGTGCCAGCAAAACGTCCCCGACGGGCTATGGCTACACCTTC. It codes for CASKTSPTGYGYTF.